These T cell receptor beta chains were read from a single sample in a study of beta chain features in type 1 diabetes. Clones were read by immunoSEQ multiplex PCR, and TCRdb kept only the in-frame ones, dropping some. The sample consists of 150,000 to 180,000 clones, approximately 12% of them appearing once. The sequencing sample was made of central memory CD4+ T cells from blood. The receptor source for this set is a young man in good health. Both conserved end residues are part of each CDR3. The order of the fields is CDR3 length, clone size, V gene, J gene, D gene, CDR3 DNA, CDR3 protein. A D gene is named only where the DNA matches it firmly. Only part of the rows carry a size: once, few, many, or a class if the clone is expanded.

CDR3 length: 14
clone size: once
V gene: TRBV2
J gene: TRBJ2-1
D gene: TRBD1
CDR3 DNA: TGTGCCAGCGCTACAGGGGGCGGATACAATGAGCAGTTCTTC
CDR3 protein: CASATGGGYNEQFF

CDR3 length: 16
clone size: .
V gene: TRBV9
J gene: TRBJ2-5
D gene: .
CDR3 DNA: TGTGCCAGCAGTTCGTCGGCGGCCTTTGGGGGAGAGACCCAGTACTTC
CDR3 protein: CASSSSAAFGGETQYF

CDR3 length: 14
clone size: .
V gene: TRBV7-2
J gene: TRBJ1-5
D gene: .
CDR3 DNA: TGTGCCAGCAGCTTAGCCGGACCCAATCAGCCCCAGCATTTT
CDR3 protein: CASSLAGPNQPQHF

CDR3 length: 15
clone size: few
V gene: TRBV19
J gene: TRBJ2-1
D gene: .
CDR3 DNA: TGTGCCAGTAGTATAAAGAGCGGGTACTACAATGAGCAGTTCTTC
CDR3 protein: CASSIKSGYYNEQFF

CDR3 length: 13
clone size: few
V gene: TRBV30
J gene: TRBJ1-6
D gene: TRBD1
CDR3 DNA: TGTGCCTGGGGACAAACAGGGGATTCACCCCTCCACTTT
CDR3 protein: CAWGQTGDSPLHF

CDR3 length: 14
clone size: .
V gene: TRBV9
J gene: TRBJ2-2
D gene: .
CDR3 DNA: TGTGCCAGCAGCGCGGGGCCGAACACCGGGGAGCTGTTTTTT
CDR3 protein: CASSAGPNTGELFF

CDR3 length: 15
clone size: .
V gene: TRBV9
J gene: TRBJ2-1
D gene: TRBD1
CDR3 DNA: TGTGCCAGCAGCGCCCAGTGGACAGGGTACAATGAGCAGTTCTTC
CDR3 protein: CASSAQWTGYNEQFF

CDR3 length: 16
clone size: .
V gene: TRBV4-3
J gene: TRBJ1-2
D gene: TRBD1
CDR3 DNA: TGCGCCAGCAGCCAAGATGAAGCGGGACAGATCTATGGCTACACCTTC
CDR3 protein: CASSQDEAGQIYGYTF

CDR3 length: 14
clone size: few
V gene: TRBV11-2
J gene: TRBJ2-2
D gene: .
CDR3 DNA: TGTGCCAGCAGCTTAGAAGCGGCTACCGGGGAGCTGTTTTTT
CDR3 protein: CASSLEAATGELFF

CDR3 length: 16
clone size: few
V gene: TRBV18
J gene: TRBJ2-3
D gene: TRBD2
CDR3 DNA: TGTGCCAGCTCCCGCGGACGGGAGGGAGGTACAGATACGCAGTATTTT
CDR3 protein: CASSRGREGGTDTQYF

CDR3 length: 17
clone size: many
V gene: TRBV5-4
J gene: TRBJ2-1
D gene: .
CDR3 DNA: TGTGCCAGCAGCTTAGACCCTGTACGGACCTCCTACAATGAGCAGTTCTTC
CDR3 protein: CASSLDPVRTSYNEQFF

CDR3 length: 14
clone size: .
V gene: TRBV11-2
J gene: TRBJ2-1
D gene: TRBD1
CDR3 DNA: TGTGCCAGCAGCTTATCTGGAGGGGACAGGGTGCGGTTCTTC
CDR3 protein: CASSLSGGDRVRFF

CDR3 length: 15
clone size: .
V gene: TRBV4-3
J gene: TRBJ2-3
D gene: .
CDR3 DNA: TGCGCCAGCAGCCAAATGAGCGGGTCCACAGATACGCAGTATTTT
CDR3 protein: CASSQMSGSTDTQYF

CDR3 length: 15
clone size: .
V gene: TRBV25-1
J gene: TRBJ2-7
D gene: TRBD1
CDR3 DNA: TGTGCCAGCACTAAACGGGAACAGGGGATTGGCGAGCAGTACTTC
CDR3 protein: CASTKREQGIGEQYF

CDR3 length: 12
clone size: few
V gene: TRBV11-2
J gene: TRBJ2-1
D gene: .
CDR3 DNA: TGTGCCAGCAGCCTATCGGGAGTCTCGCAGTTCTTC
CDR3 protein: CASSLSGVSQFF

CDR3 length: 15
clone size: few
V gene: TRBV19
J gene: TRBJ2-7
D gene: TRBD2
CDR3 DNA: TGTGCCAGTAGTTTTAGCGGGAGCTTCGCAGTCGAGCAGTACTTC
CDR3 protein: CASSFSGSFAVEQYF

CDR3 length: 13
clone size: few
V gene: TRBV7-2
J gene: TRBJ2-2
D gene: .
CDR3 DNA: TGTGCCAGCAGCTTAAAAAGGTCCGGGGAGCTGTTTTTT
CDR3 protein: CASSLKRSGELFF

CDR3 length: 14
clone size: .
V gene: TRBV4-3
J gene: TRBJ2-3
D gene: .
CDR3 DNA: TGCGCCAGCAGCAGGGTCCTCCTTACAGATACGCAGTATTTT
CDR3 protein: CASSRVLLTDTQYF

CDR3 length: 15
clone size: .
V gene: TRBV9
J gene: TRBJ2-7
D gene: .
CDR3 DNA: TGTGCCAGCAGCGTAATGCCAGGGTCTTCCTACGAGCAGTACTTC
CDR3 protein: CASSVMPGSSYEQYF

CDR3 length: 13
clone size: .
V gene: TRBV15
J gene: TRBJ2-1
D gene: .
CDR3 DNA: TGTGCCACCAGCAGAGATGGCTCCAATGAGCAGTTCTTC
CDR3 protein: CATSRDGSNEQFF

CDR3 length: 16
clone size: few
V gene: TRBV7-7
J gene: TRBJ2-5
D gene: TRBD2
CDR3 DNA: TGTGCCAGCAGCGTACGTCGGGCGGGAGGGCAGGAGACCCAGTACTTC
CDR3 protein: CASSVRRAGGQETQYF

CDR3 length: 14
clone size: .
V gene: TRBV14
J gene: TRBJ2-1
D gene: TRBD1
CDR3 DNA: TGTGCCAGCAGCCCCGGACAGGGGTATAATGAGCAGTTCTTC
CDR3 protein: CASSPGQGYNEQFF

CDR3 length: 16
clone size: few
V gene: TRBV4-1
J gene: TRBJ2-1
D gene: TRBD1
CDR3 DNA: TGCGCCAGCAGCCCCAAGCCGGGACAGGGGACCGATGAGCAGTTCTTC
CDR3 protein: CASSPKPGQGTDEQFF

CDR3 length: 12
clone size: .
V gene: TRBV19
J gene: TRBJ2-1
D gene: .
CDR3 DNA: TGTGCCACTTATGACAGGTACAATGAGCAGTTCTTC
CDR3 protein: CATYDRYNEQFF

CDR3 length: 15
clone size: .
V gene: TRBV7-7
J gene: TRBJ2-5
D gene: .
CDR3 DNA: TGTGCTAGCAGTCAAGTCGACGGTACCCGGGAGACCCAGTACTTC
CDR3 protein: CASSQVDGTRETQYF

CDR3 length: 17
clone size: few
V gene: TRBV28
J gene: TRBJ2-4
D gene: .
CDR3 DNA: TGTGCCAGCAGTTTGTACTCCAGGCAACTAGCCAAAAACATTCAGTACTTC
CDR3 protein: CASSLYSRQLAKNIQYF

CDR3 length: 15
clone size: few
V gene: TRBV18
J gene: TRBJ1-5
D gene: .
CDR3 DNA: TGTGCCAGCTCACCCGTAACAGGGCCGAGGCAGCCCCAGCATTTT
CDR3 protein: CASSPVTGPRQPQHF

CDR3 length: 16
clone size: few
V gene: TRBV10-3
J gene: TRBJ2-7
D gene: TRBD1
CDR3 DNA: TGTGCCATCAGCACACAACCGGGACAGGGGGCCCACGAGCAGTACTTC
CDR3 protein: CAISTQPGQGAHEQYF

CDR3 length: 15
clone size: .
V gene: TRBV28
J gene: TRBJ2-7
D gene: .
CDR3 DNA: TGTGCCAGCAGTCCCCCTGGAGGTCGAGGCGGCGAGCAGTACTTC
CDR3 protein: CASSPPGGRGGEQYF

CDR3 length: 18
clone size: .
V gene: TRBV4-2
J gene: TRBJ2-4
D gene: .
CDR3 DNA: TGTGCCAGCAGCCAAGATTCTCTCGGTGCCGTCGCCAAAAACATTCAGTACTTC
CDR3 protein: CASSQDSLGAVAKNIQYF

CDR3 length: 14
clone size: .
V gene: TRBV4-2
J gene: TRBJ2-7
D gene: .
CDR3 DNA: TGTGCCAGCAGCCAAGAAGCCAACCTAGGGTGGTCGTACTTC
CDR3 protein: CASSQEANLGWSYF

CDR3 length: 15
clone size: .
V gene: TRBV19
J gene: TRBJ1-2
D gene: TRBD1
CDR3 DNA: TGTGCCAGTAGTATCACAGGGGCCCAGAACTATGGCTACACCTTC
CDR3 protein: CASSITGAQNYGYTF

CDR3 length: 14
clone size: few
V gene: TRBV6-5
J gene: TRBJ2-1
D gene: TRBD2
CDR3 DNA: TGTGCCAGCAGTTACCGGGGAGGGAGAGATGAGCAGTTCTTC
CDR3 protein: CASSYRGGRDEQFF

CDR3 length: 15
clone size: few
V gene: TRBV7-2
J gene: TRBJ2-2
D gene: .
CDR3 DNA: TGTGCCAGCAGCTTAGGTCAGGGGAACACCGGGGAGCTGTTTTTT
CDR3 protein: CASSLGQGNTGELFF

CDR3 length: 14
clone size: few
V gene: TRBV7-9
J gene: TRBJ2-7
D gene: TRBD1
CDR3 DNA: TGTGCCAGCAGCTTAAGTCAGGGGGCCTACGAGCAGTACTTC
CDR3 protein: CASSLSQGAYEQYF

CDR3 length: 13
clone size: .
V gene: TRBV2
J gene: TRBJ2-2
D gene: .
CDR3 DNA: TGTGCCAGCAGTAAACTAGCAACCGGGGAGCTGTTTTTT
CDR3 protein: CASSKLATGELFF

CDR3 length: 15
clone size: .
V gene: TRBV7-3
J gene: TRBJ2-5
D gene: .
CDR3 DNA: TGTGCCAGCAGCTTAATTGGTCAGGCCCCGGAGACCCAGTACTTC
CDR3 protein: CASSLIGQAPETQYF

CDR3 length: 15
clone size: few
V gene: TRBV7-3
J gene: TRBJ2-2
D gene: .
CDR3 DNA: TGTGCCAGCAGCTCCACGGGGACGAACACCGGGGAGCTGTTTTTT
CDR3 protein: CASSSTGTNTGELFF

CDR3 length: 15
clone size: .
V gene: TRBV7-9
J gene: TRBJ2-7
D gene: .
CDR3 DNA: TGTGCCAGCAGCTTAACAAGGGGGTTCTCCTACGAGCAGTACTTC
CDR3 protein: CASSLTRGFSYEQYF

CDR3 length: 17
clone size: once
V gene: TRBV9
J gene: TRBJ2-3
D gene: .
CDR3 DNA: TGTGCCAGCAGCGTCGGAGAGGTGCGGCACACAAGAGATACGCAGTATTTT
CDR3 protein: CASSVGEVRHTRDTQYF

CDR3 length: 15
clone size: .
V gene: TRBV4-3
J gene: TRBJ2-1
D gene: TRBD1
CDR3 DNA: TGCGCCAGCAGCCAAGCGACAGGGGTGGAGTATGAGCAGTTCTTC
CDR3 protein: CASSQATGVEYEQFF

CDR3 length: 12
clone size: .
V gene: TRBV6-1
J gene: TRBJ1-1
D gene: TRBD1
CDR3 DNA: TGTGCCAGCAGTGAAGACACAGGGGTGGCTTTCTTT
CDR3 protein: CASSEDTGVAFF

CDR3 length: 14
clone size: .
V gene: TRBV2
J gene: TRBJ1-2
D gene: .
CDR3 DNA: TGTGCCAGCAGTGTGGAGGGGAGAGTGGATGGCAACACCTTC
CDR3 protein: CASSVEGRVDGNTF

CDR3 length: 12
clone size: few
V gene: TRBV7-2
J gene: TRBJ2-7
D gene: .
CDR3 DNA: TGTGCCAGCGGAGCCCGGGGAAACGAGCAGTACTTC
CDR3 protein: CASGARGNEQYF

CDR3 length: 13
clone size: few
V gene: TRBV28
J gene: TRBJ2-1
D gene: .
CDR3 DNA: TGTGCCAGCAGTTTAGGGGGCGGTGATGAGCAGTTCTTC
CDR3 protein: CASSLGGGDEQFF

CDR3 length: 17
clone size: .
V gene: TRBV4-3
J gene: TRBJ1-6
D gene: .
CDR3 DNA: TGCGCCAGCAGCCAAGATCTTAACGGGAGGTTTGATTCACCCCTCCACTTT
CDR3 protein: CASSQDLNGRFDSPLHF

CDR3 length: 13
clone size: .
V gene: TRBV5-1
J gene: TRBJ1-2
D gene: .
CDR3 DNA: TGCGCCAGCAGGATGGACCGGAACTGGGGCTACACCTTC
CDR3 protein: CASRMDRNWGYTF

CDR3 length: 13
clone size: .
V gene: TRBV7-3
J gene: TRBJ1-1
D gene: TRBD1
CDR3 DNA: TGTGCCAGCAGGAGACAGGGGACATCTGAAGCTTTCTTT
CDR3 protein: CASRRQGTSEAFF

CDR3 length: 16
clone size: .
V gene: TRBV5-4
J gene: TRBJ2-1
D gene: TRBD2
CDR3 DNA: TGTGCCAGCAGCCTGGGCCAGCGGGAGTCTGGCAATGAGCAGTTCTTC
CDR3 protein: CASSLGQRESGNEQFF

CDR3 length: 14
clone size: .
V gene: TRBV5-4
J gene: TRBJ1-1
D gene: TRBD1
CDR3 DNA: TGTGCCAGCAGCCTGACAGGGGGAGGGAAAAGAGCTTTCTTT
CDR3 protein: CASSLTGGGKRAFF

CDR3 length: 19
clone size: .
V gene: TRBV9
J gene: TRBJ2-1
D gene: TRBD2
CDR3 DNA: TGTGCCAGCAGCGTCAGCGGGGGGTACCTGGGGAACCTGTACAATGAGCAGTTCTTC
CDR3 protein: CASSVSGGYLGNLYNEQFF

CDR3 length: 14
clone size: few
V gene: TRBV9
J gene: TRBJ1-2
D gene: .
CDR3 DNA: TGTGCCAGCAGCGTAAATACAGAGTACTATGGCTACACCTTC
CDR3 protein: CASSVNTEYYGYTF

CDR3 length: 14
clone size: few
V gene: TRBV5-4
J gene: TRBJ2-3
D gene: .
CDR3 DNA: TGCGCCAGCAGCCAAGAGTCGGGGGCGAATACGCAGTATTTT
CDR3 protein: CASSQESGANTQYF

CDR3 length: 13
clone size: .
V gene: TRBV28
J gene: TRBJ2-7
D gene: TRBD1
CDR3 DNA: TGTGCCAGCAGTTCCGACAGGGTAAACGAGCAGTACTTC
CDR3 protein: CASSSDRVNEQYF

CDR3 length: 13
clone size: .
V gene: TRBV28
J gene: TRBJ1-2
D gene: .
CDR3 DNA: TGTGCCAGCAGTTTGGCCAGGGGATATGGCTACACCTTC
CDR3 protein: CASSLARGYGYTF

CDR3 length: 14
clone size: few
V gene: TRBV5-1
J gene: TRBJ1-6
D gene: .
CDR3 DNA: TGCGCCAGCAGCTTCAAAGGGGAAAGTTCACCCCTCCACTTT
CDR3 protein: CASSFKGESSPLHF